This T cell receptor (delta chain) was captured by sequencing in a study of gamma-delta T cells after stem cell transplantation. With CATT, TCRdb re-called clones from the RT-PCR reads. The sample contains 15,000 to 17,000 delta-chain clones, just under 9.5% of which appear only once. The length of the CDR3 is 16 residues. V lost 6 bases, J lost 5 bases, and 22 bases lay in between. Germline-derived CDR1 and CDR2 are TSWWSYY and QGS. As regards this clone: Given a far larger clone just one base away, this is likely a sequencing read error. The identical CDR3 is also encoded by other nucleotide sequences in the sample.

This rearrangement joins TRDV1 to TRDJ1; TRDD3 is a possible D gene (6 bases). Sequenced input: gamma-delta T cells. The clonotype originates from a human donor. It is not recorded whose cells these are; they may come from a transplant donor. CDR3 region: CALGAPPALGEDKLIF. The CDR3 nucleotides are TGTGCTCTTGGAGCCCCTCCTGCACTGGGTGAAGATAAACTCATCTTT.